These 17 T cell receptor beta chains were sequenced from one sample in a study of T cells in Graves' hyperthyroidism and ophthalmopathy. Amplified TCR beta CDR3 regions derived from RNA transcripts. HTBI primers were employed in a first-round RT-PCR of the TCR CDR3. Each CDR3 protein gets one entry after TCRdb re-called the multiplex PCR reads with MiXCR. The profile shows 600,000 to 850,000 distinct CDR3 sequences, 18% of them singletons. The sample taken for sequencing was blood. The receptor source for this set is a woman aged 50 to 60 with Graves' hyperthyroidism that later progressed to Graves' ophthalmopathy.

This clonotype was counted ten times or more. The junction shows a germline mismatch at one end, possibly a read error. The chain couples TRBV7-7 to TRBJ2-2, with D perhaps matching TRBD1 (5 bases). In germline, CDR1 is SSHAT, CDR2 FNYEAQ (reference sequence). This CDR3 spans 13 amino acids. CDR3 region: CASSLEGVGELFF. CDR3 DNA: TGTGCTAGCAGCTTAGAAGGGGTCGGGGAGCTGTTTTTT.

The gene calls are TRBV7-9 and TRBJ1-1; 8 bases map to TRBD1. The CDR3 extends over 16 amino acids. From germline, CDR1 is SEHNR and CDR2 FQNEAQ (reference sequence). J was trimmed by 4 bases and V by 2 bases; bases with no gene match: 9. CDR3 sequence reads: CASSLLGQGRGTEAFF. In DNA, the CDR3 is TGTGCCAGCAGCTTACTAGGACAGGGAAGGGGCACTGAAGCTTTCTTT.

This chain links TRBV3-1 with TRBJ1-6; tentative D call: TRBD1 (5 bases). The V gene's germline CDR1 is LGHDT and CDR2 YNNKEL (reference sequence). The ends were cut back, 3 bases at V and 7 bases at J, with 13 bases in the middle. The CDR3 spans 15 residues. The CDR3 is CASSQTTAGNSPLHF. The CDR3 region has the DNA TGTGCCAGCAGCCAGACGACGGCAGGGAATTCACCCCTCCACTTT.

This chain uses TRBV19 with TRBJ1-2; TRBD1 aligns across 7 bases. Trimming cost V 3 bases and J 4 bases; bases outside gene matches: 2. The CDR3 covers 13 residues. Per germline, CDR1 LNHDA and CDR2 SQIVND (reference sequence). The CDR3 loop reads CASSIRGSYGYTF. The DNA of the CDR3 is TGTGCCAGTAGTATCAGGGGGAGCTATGGCTACACCTTC.

The rearrangement joins TRBV5-1 to TRBJ2-5; TRBD2 matches 9 bases. Unmatched junction bases numbered 7, after V lost 0 bases and J lost 4 bases. Germline lookup yields CDR1 SGHRS and CDR2 YFSETQ. The CDR3 has 16 amino acids. The DNA of the CDR3 is TGCGCCAGCAGCTTGGCCGGCGGGGGGGCCGTAGAGACCCAGTACTTC. It translates to CASSLAGGGAVETQYF.

This clonotype was found a few times. The V gene is TRBV15, the J gene TRBJ1-1, with D unresolved. Germline-derived CDR1 and CDR2 are LNHNV and YYDKDF (reference sequence). The CDR3 is made up of 14 amino acids. V was pared by 8 bases and J by 0 bases, with 13 bases between. The CDR3 sequence is CATSNRRVNTEAFF. CDR3 sequence (DNA): TGTGCCACCTCTAATCGGCGGGTGAACACTGAAGCTTTCTTT.

The V and J genes are TRBV4-2 and TRBJ2-3; 13 bases are shared with TRBD2. Germline-derived CDR1 and CDR2 are LGHNA and YNFKEQ. V lost 3 bases, J lost 4 bases, and 4 bases stayed unmatched. CDR3 size: 16 residues. The CDR3 reads CASSQRLAGGADTQYF. The CDR3, as DNA: TGTGCCAGCAGCCAGAGACTAGCGGGGGGCGCAGATACGCAGTATTTT.

The chain carries TRBV19 and TRBJ1-3; TRBD1 is a possible D gene (6 bases). This CDR3 has 15 amino acids. CDR1 is LNHDA, CDR2 SQIVND, per germline (reference sequence). V lost 6 bases and J lost 0, with 12 bases in between. Here the CDR3 DNA reads TGTGCCAGTAGCATCACAGGGATCTCTGGAAACACCATATATTTT. It yields the protein CASSITGISGNTIYF.

The chain is built from TRBV6-1 and TRBJ1-6, with D unclear. The CDR3 has 13 residues. Germline V lookup: CDR1 MNHNS, CDR2 SASEGT. Trimming shortened V by 7 bases and J by 7 bases, and 11 bases separated the two germline ends. The CDR3 sequence: CASTGERNSPLHF. In DNA form, the CDR3 reads TGTGCCAGCACCGGGGAAAGGAATTCACCCCTCCACTTT.

The V call is TRBV18, the J call TRBJ2-2; the D gene could be TRBD1 or TRBD2 (6 bases each). Germline assignment: CDR1 KGHSH and CDR2 LQKENI. The CDR3 consists of 17 residues. V lost 6 bases and J lost 2, with 19 bases in between. CDR3 region: CASSPAGRGGNTGELFF. The CDR3 DNA reads as TGTGCCAGCTCGCCCGCCGGGAGAGGGGGAAACACCGGGGAGCTGTTTTTT.

This clonotype was detected many times. CDR3 residues: CASSSRGAGPETQYF. In DNA form, the CDR3 reads TGTGCCAGCAGTTCCCGAGGGGCAGGGCCGGAGACCCAGTACTTC. This chain uses TRBV27 with TRBJ2-5; D assignment may be TRBD1 or TRBD2 (5 bases each). CDR3 length equals 15 residues. The V end was cut by 4 bases, the J end by 5 bases, with 17 bases between. CDR1 and CDR2 from the germline V gene are MNHEY and SMNVEV (reference sequence).

V and J are TRBV6-6 and TRBJ1-1; TRBD1 might be the D (5 bases). The CDR3 extends over 14 amino acids. Between the trimmed V and J ends, which lost 2 bases and 1 base, there was a span of 8 bases. Germline CDR1 MNHNY, CDR2 SVGAGI (reference sequence). CDR3 residues: CASSYTRGNTEAFF. The CDR3 DNA follows: TGTGCCAGCAGTTACACAAGGGGGAACACTGAAGCTTTCTTT.

This clonotype came up a few times. CDR3 coding DNA: TGTGCCAGCAGTCCTTCACCCCTATCTACGGACAGGGGAAACAATCAGCCCCAGCATTTT. This codes for CASSPSPLSTDRGNNQPQHF. The chain recombines TRBV6-1 with TRBJ1-5, with 9 bases aligning to TRBD1. Looked up from germline, CDR1 is MNHNS and CDR2 is SASEGT. J gave up 3 bases and V 5 bases, and 20 bases lay outside the gene matches. The CDR3 sequence is 20 residues long.

The CDR3 loop reads CASSPEGVRNTEAFF. For the CDR3, the DNA is TGTGCCAGCAGCCCCGAGGGGGTTAGAAACACTGAAGCTTTCTTT. The V and J genes are TRBV5-5 and TRBJ1-1, with D possibly matching TRBD1 (6 bases). Looked up from germline, CDR1 is SGHKS and CDR2 is YYEKEE (reference sequence). This CDR3 is 15 amino acids long. Trimming left V 4 bases short and J 2 bases short, with 15 bases between.

The chain is built from TRBV19 and TRBJ2-7; unclear D gene. CDR3 length equals 16 residues. Trimming took off 3 bases at V and 0 bases at J, with 15 bases between the two ends. Germline CDR1 LNHDA, CDR2 SQIVND (reference sequence). The CDR3 DNA reads as TGTGCCAGTAGTATTGGCGGCTTCGGAAGCTCCTACGAGCAGTACTTC. Residues: CASSIGGFGSSYEQYF.

This clonotype came up a few times. The CDR3 is CASSVGSGYNEQFF. In DNA form, the CDR3 reads TGTGCCAGCAGCGTTGGGAGCGGATACAATGAGCAGTTCTTC. The chain links TRBV9 to TRBJ2-1, with D perhaps TRBD2 (5 bases). The CDR3 is 14 amino acids. V lost 2 bases and J lost 4, with 10 bases in between. Germline V gives CDR1 SGDLS, CDR2 YYNGEE.

This clonotype was seen at least ten times. The chain links TRBV6-1 to TRBJ2-4, with D perhaps TRBD2 (6 bases). In germline, CDR1 is MNHNS, CDR2 SASEGT. The germline V and J ends were trimmed by 6 bases and 4 bases, with 16 bases remaining between them. The CDR3 length is 15 residues. CDR3 residues: CASSPGELTKNIQYF. CDR3 coding DNA: TGTGCCAGCAGCCCGGGGGAGCTCACGAAAAACATTCAGTACTTC.